The clone carrying this T cell receptor (beta chain) was picked up a small number of times. Profiled with immunoSEQ multiplex PCR; TCRdb holds only in-frame clones, not every one. This table has 630,000 or so clones, around 87% appearing once. V gave up 7 bases and J gave up 0 bases; unmatched junction bases: 13. This CDR3 is built from 18 residues. CDR1 is MDHEN and CDR2 is SYDVKM in the germline V gene. This entry comes from a study of shared T cell receptors in the human thymus. These data are also associated with another study on human thymus T cells. Per that study: In corrective heart surgery, resections were taken, and these provided the thymus tissue. What appeared biased in thymic and blood repertoires was the usage of V and J genes. Unrelated individuals had highly overlapping thymic repertoires, as reported in related research.

Sequencing was performed on thymocytes. This chain links TRBV28 with TRBJ1-5, with TRBD1 identical over 9 bases. The origin of this receptor is a boy in the first two years of life with a congenital heart defect. This CDR3 reads CASTRRGQGSDSNQPQHF. DNA of the CDR3: TGTGCCAGCACCAGAAGGGGACAGGGTAGCGATAGCAATCAGCCCCAGCATTTT.